This TCR beta chain emerged from a study of T cells in Graves' hyperthyroidism and ophthalmopathy. Individuals with ophthalmopathy presented a Clinical Activity Score of at least 3, a NOSPECS grade of at least 4 and a duration under 3 months. From approximately 9.5 ml of fresh peripheral blood, PBMCs were isolated. CDR1 and CDR2 from the germline V gene are SGHRS and YFSETQ. Trimming left V 3 bases short and J 2 bases short, with 12 bases between. The CDR3 consists of 14 residues. Study-level points and caveats: Classification by a 13 V-J model distinguished ophthalmopathy from stable hyperthyroidism.

Many counts were recorded for this clonotype. Its antigen is not identified. Researchers amplified the TCR beta CDR3 regions from RNA transcripts. Researchers ran a first-round RT-PCR on the TCR CDR3 using the HTBI primer set. TCRdb redid the calling of the multiplex PCR reads with MiXCR, one entry per CDR3 protein. The table includes 240,000 or so distinct CDR3 sequences, roughly 17% detected once. V usage is TRBV5-1 and J usage is TRBJ2-7; D possibly corresponds to TRBD1 (6 bases). The sample consisted of blood. The TCR sequence derives from a woman under 30 with Graves' ophthalmopathy. The CDR3 spells CASSSPGQTYEQYF. CDR3 in DNA: TGCGCCAGCAGCTCTCCCGGACAGACCTACGAGCAGTACTTC.